In this sample, the clone carrying this T cell receptor (beta chain) turned up a few times. The antigen remains undetermined. This entry belongs to a study of T cell repertoires in cytomegalovirus infection. One entry per CDR3 protein results from TCRdb running MiXCR on the reads. This table holds approximately 1,000,000 distinct CDR3 sequences, roughly 30% found once. Germline V gene data show CDR1 as SNHLY and CDR2 as FYNNEI. There are 13 residues in the CDR3. V shed 5 bases and J 5 bases; nucleotides not matched to a gene: 4. This TCR came from a human donor in good health (CMV status not recorded). Some clones in this sample may be carry-over from other donors' samples. Sequencing used cultured CD8+ T cells from PBMCs, obtained from culture after CMV antigen stimulation. The J gene is TRBJ2-7, the V gene TRBV2; 9 bases align to TRBD1. Here the CDR3 reads CASSRTGDHEQYF. The CDR3 coding sequence is TGTGCCAGCAGTCGGACAGGGGACCACGAGCAGTACTTC.